The TCR beta chain described here comes from a study of T cells in Graves' hyperthyroidism and ophthalmopathy. Study-level background: It was at initial diagnosis, before any treatment, that peripheral blood was collected. Study-level results: Ophthalmopathy could be told apart from stable hyperthyroidism with a 13 V-J model.

Clinicians diagnosed patients from clinical symptoms, serum thyroxine and TRAb, thyroid ultrasound and orbital computed tomography. The PBMCs were sourced from fresh peripheral blood (about 9.7 ml). Template material for amplifying TCR beta CDR3 regions consisted of RNA transcripts. An initial round of RT-PCR targeting the TCR CDR3 relied on the HTBI primer set. TCRdb analysed the multiplex PCR reads with MiXCR anew, one entry per CDR3 protein. The sample holds hundreds of thousands of distinct CDR3 sequences, approximately 15% seen once. Trimming removed 3 bases from V and 2 bases from J, with 8 bases in between. The CDR3 length is 12 residues. Germline V gene sequence: CDR1 DFQATT, CDR2 SNEGSKA (reference sequence). This clonotype was found a few times. The antigen is unknown.

Sequenced input: blood. The sequence was collected from a woman aged 40 to 55 with Graves' hyperthyroidism. The chain recombines TRBV20-1 with TRBJ2-7; D uncertain. Here the CDR3 reads CSASDQTYEQYF. The DNA for the CDR3 is TGCAGTGCTAGTGACCAGACCTACGAGCAGTACTTC.